This TCR beta chain comes out of a study of cytomegalovirus exposure and HLA in healthy donors. Findings and limits, study-wide: The HLA-A and HLA-B alleles of most subjects were reportedly predicted accurately from TCR beta sequences. The classifier reportedly diagnosed cytomegalovirus status with high specificity and sensitivity.

While unrecorded immune exposures were likely, the donors were nominally healthy when sampled. V dropped 9 bases and J dropped 4; count of bases not matched to a gene: 12. The CDR3 has 16 amino acids. The germline V gene encodes CDR1 SGHTA and CDR2 FQGNSA. 13 Jbeta primers and 60 Vbeta primers were used for the PCR. TCRdb's table, derived via immunoSEQ multiplex PCR, lists solely in-frame clones and lacks some. This table has 75,000 to 90,000 clones, 9.5% to 13% appearing once. The sample holds a few counts of this clone. Antigen: not known. Sequenced sample: PBMCs. The J gene is TRBJ2-1, the V gene TRBV7-2; 10 bases are shared with TRBD1. The TCR comes from a man in his fifties or sixties in good health and CMV-seropositive. The CDR3 reads CASQSEEGQGYNEQFF. Here the CDR3 DNA reads TGTGCCAGTCAGTCAGAGGAGGGACAGGGGTACAATGAGCAGTTCTTC.